This T cell receptor beta chain was captured in a study of blood T cell repertoires in COVID-19. In the original analysis: By means of reference gene primer amplification, nucleated cell counts were estimated. The assay was immunoSEQ multiplex PCR, and TCRdb's table has in-frame clones only and misses some. V, J and clone size are taken as reported in that table, and D and trimming were inferred from the DNA itself. The data contain roughly 15,000 clones, 75% to 90% of them seen just once; the ten biggest clones take up roughly 2.9%. This CDR3 has 18 amino acids. The junction had 18 bases not matched to a gene; V was cut back by 4 bases and J by 5 bases. The germline V gene has CDR1 SGHDT and CDR2 YYEEEE.

Sequencing input: peripheral blood. The chain has TRBV5-6 and TRBJ1-2; 9 nucleotides line up with TRBD1. The clonotype comes from a human donor in a cohort sampled during active COVID-19. The CDR3 region is CASSQVGQGSSHIYGYTF. The CDR3, as DNA: TGTGCCAGCAGCCAAGTGGGACAGGGCTCGAGCCATATATATGGCTACACCTTC.